Shown below are 28 T cell receptor beta chains from a single sample sequenced in a study of cytomegalovirus exposure and HLA in healthy donors. PCR employed 60 Vbeta and 13 Jbeta primers. Only in-frame clones appear in the TCRdb table, and some are missing; sequencing was by immunoSEQ multiplex PCR. The sample includes more than 200,000 clones, more than 70% of them seen just once. The sequencing input was PBMCs. These receptors originate from a human donor in good health.

Only a few counts were recorded for this clone. This chain joins TRBV6-5 and TRBJ1-1; D not resolved. Per the germline V gene, CDR1 is MNHEY and CDR2 is SVGAGI. The length of the CDR3 is 15 residues. V was trimmed by 2 bases and J by 2 bases, leaving 12 bases between them. CDR3 residues: CASSYTGMQNTEAFF. In nucleotides, the CDR3 is TGTGCCAGCAGTTACACGGGGATGCAAAACACTGAAGCTTTCTTT.

V and J are TRBV5-1 and TRBJ2-1; 9 positions match TRBD2. V shed 0 bases and J 5 bases; nucleotides not matched to a gene: 3. This CDR3 has 15 amino acids. In germline, CDR1 is SGHRS, CDR2 YFSETQ. The CDR3 nucleotides read TGCGCCAGCAGCTTGGAGACTAGCGGAAACAATGAGCAGTTCTTC. Translated, it gives CASSLETSGNNEQFF.

The V and J genes are TRBV7-9 and TRBJ1-2; D gene uncertain. The V end was cut by 0 bases, the J end by 5 bases, with 4 bases between. Germline V gene lookup returns CDR1 SEHNR and CDR2 FQNEAQ (reference sequence). This CDR3 region has 12 residues. The CDR3 protein is CASSLASYGYTF. Here the CDR3 DNA reads TGTGCCAGCAGCTTAGCGTCTTATGGCTACACCTTC. Full variable domain (missing parts from reference TRBV7-9 and TRBJ1-2): DTGVSQNPRHKITKRGQNVTFRCDPISEHNRLYWYRQTLGQGPEFLTYFQNEAQLEKSRLLSDRFSAERPKGSFSTLEIQRTEQGDSAMYLCASSLASYGYTFGSGTRLTVV.

Only a few counts were recorded for this clone. The chain employs TRBV19 and TRBJ2-5; 8 nucleotides align to TRBD1. V dropped 5 bases and J dropped 7; count of bases not matched to a gene: 9. This CDR3 is 14 amino acids long. Germline CDR1 and CDR2: LNHDA and SQIVND (reference sequence). As DNA, the CDR3 is TGTGCCAGTAGTGCCTCGGACAGGGCGTGGACCCAGTACTTC. Its translation is CASSASDRAWTQYF.

The J gene is TRBJ2-5, the V gene TRBV28, with 11 bases identical to TRBD2. From germline, CDR1 is MDHEN and CDR2 SYDVKM. The CDR3 extends over 16 amino acids. J lost 3 bases, V lost 5 bases, and 8 bases had no gene match. The CDR3 loop is CASSRRLAGLKETQYF. CDR3 bases: TGTGCCAGCAGTCGTAGACTAGCGGGATTGAAAGAGACCCAGTACTTC.

The chain has TRBV29-1 and TRBJ1-1, with TRBD1 matching 7 bases. The ends lost 7 bases at V and 0 bases at J; junction bases unmatched: 8. CDR3 length: 14 amino acids. Germline V gene lookup returns CDR1 SQVTM and CDR2 ANQGSEA. The CDR3 nucleotides read TGCAGCGATACGACAGGGAGTATGAACACTGAAGCTTTCTTT. Its translation is CSDTTGSMNTEAFF.

V is TRBV9 and J is TRBJ2-2; possibly TRBD2 for D (5 bases). The V gene lost 7 bases and the J gene lost 1 base, with 14 bases spanning the gap. The CDR3 has 15 residues. Germline CDR1 and CDR2: SGDLS and YYNGEE. In nucleotides, the CDR3 is TGTGCCAGCTCAAGCTCGGGGATGAACACCGGGGAGCTGTTTTTT. Translating it yields CASSSSGMNTGELFF. The complete variable domain, with remaining parts taken from reference TRBV9 and TRBJ2-2, reads DSGVTQTPKHLITATGQRVTLRCSPRSGDLSVYWYQQSLDQGLQFLIQYYNGEERAKGNILERFSAQQFPDLHSELNLSSLELGDSALYFCASSSSGMNTGELFFGEGSRLTVL.

The gene calls are TRBV6-5 and TRBJ2-7; 9 nucleotides align to TRBD2. Germline-derived CDR1 and CDR2 are MNHEY and SVGAGI. J was trimmed by 6 bases and V by 6 bases; bases with no gene match: 6. The CDR3 length is 13 residues. The CDR3, as DNA: TGTGCCAGCAGAGTAGCGGGAGCGGGCGAGCAGTACTTC. Encoded protein: CASRVAGAGEQYF.

The chain has TRBV7-9 and TRBJ2-2, with 8 bases lining up with TRBD1. Trimming cost V 4 bases and J 4 bases; bases outside gene matches: 5. Germline assignment: CDR1 SEHNR and CDR2 FQNEAQ (reference sequence). The CDR3 covers 15 residues. The CDR3 loop is CASSSWTGPTGELFF. The CDR3 DNA reads as TGTGCCAGCAGCTCATGGACAGGGCCCACCGGGGAGCTGTTTTTT.

The rearrangement links TRBV19 to TRBJ2-2, with D unclear. With 10 bases removed from V and 0 bases from J, the gap between germline ends came to 9 bases. The germline V gene encodes CDR1 LNHDA and CDR2 SQIVND (reference sequence). The CDR3 length is 13 residues. In DNA, the CDR3 is TGTGCCATAACAGAACCGAACACCGGGGAGCTGTTTTTT. Its translation: CAITEPNTGELFF. The full variable domain, completed using reference TRBV19 and TRBJ2-2, is DGGITQSPKYLFRKEGQNVTLSCEQNLNHDAMYWYRQDPGQGLRLIYYSQIVNDFQKGDIAEGYSVSREKKESFPLTVTSAQKNPTAFYLCAITEPNTGELFFGEGSRLTVL.

The chain recombines TRBV18 with TRBJ2-6; D possibly corresponds to TRBD2 (6 bases). Germline CDR1 and CDR2: KGHSH and LQKENI. The V and J ends lost 2 bases and 0 bases respectively, with 11 bases between them. The CDR3 covers 17 residues. In DNA form, the CDR3 reads TGTGCCAGCTCACCAGGGGGGAAAAACTCTGGGGCCAACGTCCTGACTTTC. Protein: CASSPGGKNSGANVLTF.

The chain combines TRBV6-5 with TRBJ2-2; TRBD1 agrees at 7 bases. The J segment lost 4 bases and the V segment lost 6 bases, leaving 2 bases of the junction unmatched. Germline assignment: CDR1 MNHEY and CDR2 SVGAGI. There are 13 residues in the CDR3. The CDR3 DNA follows: TGTGCCAGCAGACAGGGGCGCACCGGGGAGCTGTTTTTT. It is translated as CASRQGRTGELFF.

The chain employs TRBV11-3 and TRBJ2-5; possibly TRBD2 for D (6 bases). The CDR3 covers 13 residues. With 8 bases removed from V and 0 bases from J, the gap between germline ends came to 10 bases. Germline V gene lookup returns CDR1 SGHNT and CDR2 YENEEA. Here the CDR3 reads CASEASDQETQYF. The CDR3 bases are TGTGCCAGCGAGGCTAGCGACCAAGAGACCCAGTACTTC.

The genes are TRBV6-6 and TRBJ1-1; D uncertain. The V gene lost 2 bases and the J gene lost 6 bases, with 7 bases spanning the gap. CDR3 size: 12 residues. Germline V gives CDR1 MNHNY, CDR2 SVGAGI (reference sequence). CDR3 DNA: TGTGCCAGCAGTTACCGTTCCTCTGAAGCTTTCTTT. It codes for CASSYRSSEAFF.

The chain employs TRBV5-4 and TRBJ2-3, with 13 positions matching TRBD2. J gave up 1 base and V 4 bases, and 6 bases lay outside the gene matches. This CDR3 spans 17 amino acids. Germline CDR1 SGHNT, CDR2 YYREEE (reference sequence). This chain's CDR3 is CASSRLAGGLGTDTQYF. CDR3 in DNA: TGTGCCAGCAGCCGACTAGCGGGAGGTTTGGGCACAGATACGCAGTATTTT.

V is TRBV5-1 and J is TRBJ1-2; 10 bases line up with TRBD1. Germline loops: CDR1 SGHRS, CDR2 YFSETQ. V lost 3 bases to trimming and J lost 8 bases; unmatched junction nucleotides: 7. The length of the CDR3 is 14 residues. This CDR3 reads CASSWGQGTGGYTF. As DNA, the CDR3 is TGCGCCAGCAGCTGGGGACAGGGGACGGGCGGCTACACCTTC.

This clone was seen only once. The chain uses TRBV28 and TRBJ2-2; TRBD2 matches 14 bases. Germline CDR1 and CDR2: MDHEN and SYDVKM. The CDR3 contains 14 residues. The ends lost 7 bases at V and 6 bases at J; junction bases unmatched: 1. The CDR3 coding sequence is TGTGCCAGCATGGGACTAGCGGGAGCCGGGGAGCTGTTTTTT. Translation gives CASMGLAGAGELFF.

This rearrangement joins TRBV19 to TRBJ2-7; TRBD1 matches at 8 bases. Germline CDR1 LNHDA, CDR2 SQIVND (reference sequence). The CDR3 consists of 15 residues. V gave up 5 bases and J gave up 6 bases; unmatched junction bases: 12. Here the CDR3 reads CASSPGGQGALEQYF. The CDR3 DNA follows: TGTGCCAGTAGTCCAGGAGGGCAGGGGGCCCTCGAGCAGTACTTC.

The chain recombines TRBV28 with TRBJ1-2; the D gene is possibly TRBD1 (5 bases). Germline loops: CDR1 MDHEN, CDR2 SYDVKM. V gave up 5 bases and J gave up 3 bases, with 7 bases separating them. The CDR3 totals 12 residues. CDR3 protein: CASSTGDYGYTF. DNA for the CDR3: TGTGCCAGCAGTACAGGAGACTATGGCTACACCTTC.

This clone was found once. The chain employs TRBV4-2 and TRBJ2-1; a weak D match, TRBD2 (5 bases). V gave up 4 bases and J gave up 4 bases, with 17 bases separating them. CDR3 size: 16 residues. Germline loops: CDR1 LGHNA, CDR2 YNFKEQ. The DNA for the CDR3 is TGTGCCAGCAGCCGCCAAGGCCTAGCAGCTTACAATGAGCAGTTCTTC. Its protein is CASSRQGLAAYNEQFF.

The sample holds a few counts of this clone. The junction does not match germline at one end; this may be a read error. This chain uses TRBV7-9 with TRBJ2-1; 7 nucleotides line up with TRBD1. CDR3 length: 14 residues. From germline, CDR1 is SEHNR and CDR2 FQNEAQ (reference sequence). This chain's CDR3 is CSSSSSGGYNEQFF. CDR3 in DNA: TGTTCCAGCAGCTCCTCAGGGGGCTACAATGAGCAGTTCTTC.

The CDR3 protein is CASSPTGVYEQYF. The CDR3 bases are TGTGCCAGCTCACCGACCGGAGTCTACGAGCAGTACTTC. The chain uses TRBV18 and TRBJ2-7, with D uncertain. The germline CDR1 and CDR2 sequences are KGHSH and LQKENI. The CDR3 has 13 residues. V lost 3 bases and J 3 bases, leaving 9 bases between the germline ends.

In this sample, this clone turned up a few times. The genes are TRBV5-1 and TRBJ1-1; D is ambiguous. Germline V lookup: CDR1 SGHRS, CDR2 YFSETQ. This CDR3 is built from 15 residues. V dropped 2 bases and J dropped 0 bases, with 11 bases sitting between them. As DNA, the CDR3 is TGCGCCAGCAGCTTCCGGACTGACATGAACACTGAAGCTTTCTTT. Residues: CASSFRTDMNTEAFF.

V and J are TRBV5-1 and TRBJ1-2; D call uncertain. V lost 2 bases and J 3 bases, leaving 14 bases between the germline ends. This CDR3 has 15 residues. The V gene's germline CDR1 is SGHRS and CDR2 YFSETQ. As DNA, the CDR3 is TGCGCCAGCAGCTTCAATTCCGGTGCCGACTATGGCTACACCTTC. This translates into CASSFNSGADYGYTF.

The chain has TRBV5-6 and TRBJ2-3; D is possibly TRBD1 (6 bases). The CDR3 runs 15 residues. Germline loops: CDR1 SGHDT, CDR2 YYEEEE. V was cut by 0 bases and J by 8 bases, with 16 bases left in between. The CDR3: CASSLDTGPGGTQYF. CDR3 in DNA: TGTGCCAGCAGCTTGGACACAGGGCCGGGTGGTACGCAGTATTTT.

This chain links TRBV7-9 with TRBJ2-3, with 10 bases aligning to TRBD2. Losses at the gene ends were 4 bases for V and 2 bases for J; bases not matched to a gene: 6. Germline loops: CDR1 SEHNR, CDR2 FQNEAQ (reference sequence). The CDR3 is 16 residues long. CDR3 coding DNA: TGTGCCAGCAGCTCAAGCAGCGGGGGGGTCACAGATACGCAGTATTTT. This translates into CASSSSSGGVTDTQYF.

This chain links TRBV7-9 with TRBJ2-7; D ambiguous. The CDR3 extends over 11 amino acids. CDR1 and CDR2 from the germline V gene are SEHNR and FQNEAQ (reference sequence). The V end lost 4 bases, the J end lost 3 bases, and 4 bases lay between the germline ends. The CDR3 loop is CASSYNYEQYF. DNA of the CDR3: TGTGCCAGCAGCTACAACTACGAGCAGTACTTC. Variable domain in full (rest from reference TRBV7-9 and TRBJ2-7): DTGVSQNPRHKITKRGQNVTFRCDPISEHNRLYWYRQTLGQGPEFLTYFQNEAQLEKSRLLSDRFSAERPKGSFSTLEIQRTEQGDSAMYLCASSYNYEQYFGPGTRLTVT.

This rearrangement joins TRBV4-3 to TRBJ1-6, with 9 positions matching TRBD1. The V gene end was trimmed by 0 bases and the J gene end by 9 bases; junction bases not matched to a gene: 0. Per the germline V gene, CDR1 is LGHNA and CDR2 is YSLEER. The CDR3 is made up of 14 amino acids. For the CDR3, the DNA is TGCGCCAGCAGCCAAGAGACAGGGGGTTCACCCCTCCACTTT. This sequence encodes CASSQETGGSPLHF.